The rows below give T cell receptor beta chains drawn from one sample of a study of cytomegalovirus exposure and HLA in healthy donors. The assay was immunoSEQ multiplex PCR, and TCRdb's table has in-frame clones only and misses some. The listing contains roughly 77,000 clones. Specimen: PBMCs. The receptors were gathered from a man aged 25-45 years in good health and CMV-seronegative. The CDR3 runs from the conserved cysteine through the conserved F or W. D genes are given only for firm matches.

TRBJ1-3,TRBV2,NA,CASRSGRSGNTIYF,TGTGCCAGTAGGTCAGGTCGATCTGGAAACACCATATATTTT
TRBJ2-3,TRBV5-1,NA,CASSLLLANTDTQYF,TGCGCCAGCAGCTTGTTACTAGCAAACACAGATACGCAGTATTTT
TRBJ1-4,TRBV2,TRBD1,CASSDRGEKLFF,TGTGCCAGCAGTGACAGGGGGGAAAAACTGTTTTTT
TRBJ1-4,TRBV9,TRBD1,CASSAGQINEKLFF,TGTGCCAGCAGCGCGGGACAGATAAATGAAAAACTGTTTTTT
TRBJ2-7,TRBV6-1,NA,CASSEGHREYEQYF,TGTGCCAGCAGTGAAGGGCACAGGGAGTACGAGCAGTACTTC
TRBJ2-5,TRBV29-1,NA,CSVEENKETQYF,TGCAGCGTTGAAGAAAATAAAGAGACCCAGTACTTC
TRBJ2-1,TRBV4-2,TRBD2,CASSQRGAINEQFF,TGTGCCAGCAGCCAGCGGGGGGCCATCAATGAGCAGTTCTTC
TRBJ1-1,TRBV9,NA,CASSVAGAEAFF,TGTGCCAGCAGCGTAGCGGGGGCTGAAGCTTTCTTT
TRBJ1-5,TRBV4-2,NA,CASSYQSGGGRGQPQHF,TGTGCCAGCAGCTACCAATCGGGGGGCGGCAGGGGTCAGCCCCAGCATTTT
TRBJ2-1,TRBV5-6,TRBD2,CASSTTLAGGYNEQFF,TGTGCCAGCAGTACAACTCTAGCGGGGGGGTACAATGAGCAGTTCTTC
TRBJ1-2,TRBV6-5,NA,CASKANEGPYGYTF,TGTGCCAGCAAGGCGAACGAGGGTCCTTATGGCTACACCTTC
TRBJ2-2,TRBV4-2,NA,CASTPRRENTGELFF,TGTGCCAGCACCCCCCGGAGGGAAAACACCGGGGAGCTGTTTTTT
TRBJ1-1,TRBV7-8,NA,CASSLGAGLTEAFF,TGTGCCAGCAGCTTAGGAGCAGGCCTCACTGAAGCTTTCTTT
TRBJ1-1,TRBV18,NA,CASPKGGGTEAFF,TGTGCCAGCCCAAAGGGCGGGGGAACTGAAGCTTTCTTT
TRBJ1-1,TRBV5-1,NA,CASSLQGNSEAFF,TGCGCCAGCAGCTTGCAGGGAAACTCTGAAGCTTTCTTT
TRBJ1-2,TRBV5-6,NA,CASSLEGHSRSYTF,TGTGCCAGCAGCTTGGAGGGACACAGCCGTTCATACACCTTC
TRBJ2-2,TRBV7-9,NA,CASSLAAAGAGELFF,TGTGCCAGCAGCTTAGCAGCGGCCGGAGCCGGGGAGCTGTTTTTT
TRBJ2-7,TRBV7-9,NA,CASSLGQSSYEQYF,TGTGCCAGCAGCTTAGGACAGTCCTCCTACGAGCAGTACTTC
TRBJ2-2,TRBV29-1,NA,CSVVGQNTGELFF,TGCAGCGTTGTGGGACAGAACACCGGGGAGCTGTTTTTT
TRBJ1-3,TRBV9,TRBD1,CASSDRVMVGNTIYF,TGTGCCAGCTCGGACAGGGTCATGGTGGGAAACACCATATATTTT
TRBJ1-3,TRBV6-1,TRBD1,CASRDRGSGNTIYF,TGTGCCAGCAGAGACAGGGGATCTGGAAACACCATATATTTT
TRBJ2-1,TRBV5-6,NA,CASSSPSYSYNEQFF,TGTGCCAGCAGCTCTCCTAGCTACTCCTACAATGAGCAGTTCTTC